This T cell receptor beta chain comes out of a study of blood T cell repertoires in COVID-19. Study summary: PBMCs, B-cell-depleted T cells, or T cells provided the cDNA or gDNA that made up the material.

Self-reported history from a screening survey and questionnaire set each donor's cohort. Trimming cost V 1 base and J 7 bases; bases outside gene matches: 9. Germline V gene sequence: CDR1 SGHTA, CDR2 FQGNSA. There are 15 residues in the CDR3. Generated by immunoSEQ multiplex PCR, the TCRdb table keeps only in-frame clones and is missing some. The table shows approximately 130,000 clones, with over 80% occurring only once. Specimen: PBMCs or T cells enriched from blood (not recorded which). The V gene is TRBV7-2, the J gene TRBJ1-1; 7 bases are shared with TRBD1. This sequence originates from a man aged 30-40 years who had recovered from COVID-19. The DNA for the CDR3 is TGTGCCAGCAGCTTAGTTTTAGGGCAGGGGGTTGAAGCTTTCTTT. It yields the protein CASSLVLGQGVEAFF.